Below, one T cell receptor beta chain is given with its context. As yet, its antigen is unknown. The entry originates in a study of T cells in pancreatic ductal adenocarcinoma. Study-level findings and limits: Enrichment of CD45RO+ effector over naive T cells in tumors may bias clonality. Mean clonality was around 0.11 in tumors and roughly 0.072 in blood, not significantly different. Tumor samples had fewer productive templates and approximately 8-fold fewer unique clonotypes than blood. The resected cohort was biased toward the minority with early-stage disease.

Trimming took off 8 bases at V and 0 bases at J, with 10 bases between the two ends. Germline-derived CDR1 and CDR2 are MDHEN and SYDVKM. The CDR3 has 14 residues. No neoadjuvant therapy was given to the selected pancreatic ductal adenocarcinoma patients before their surgery. The protocol was immunoSEQ multiplex PCR, while the TCRdb copy is restricted to in-frame clones and leaves out a portion. Found here are just under 30,000 clones, over 85% of them singletons; the top ten hold 2.2%. This TCR came from a human donor with pancreatic ductal adenocarcinoma. The chain employs TRBV28 and TRBJ1-4, with no clear D. Sequences were obtained from PBMCs. CDR3 sequence reads: CASSQPATNEKLFF. DNA for the CDR3: TGTGCCAGCTCCCAACCTGCAACTAATGAAAAACTGTTTTTT.